Shown below are 22 T cell receptor beta chains from a single sample sequenced in a study of T cell clonality in common variable immunodeficiency. Assay: immunoSEQ multiplex PCR; the TCRdb copy retains only in-frame clones and omits some. The sample gives 45,000 to 65,000 clones, none seen only once, and the top ten clones hold 2% to 2.5%. Sequenced material: peripheral blood mononuclear cells. The source of these receptors is a person between 18 and 75 years old in good health.

As regards this clone: The CDR3 end lies 3 residues beyond the end of the read and is filled in from the germline J gene. This chain links TRBV19 with TRBJ1-5, with D perhaps TRBD1 (5 bases). The germline V gene has CDR1 LNHDA and CDR2 SQIVND (reference sequence). The CDR3 length is 14 residues. V dropped 7 bases and J dropped 1 base, with 11 bases sitting between them. Partial CDR3 DNA: TGTGCCAGTACGGGGGGGACGAGCAATCAGCCC. Protein product: CASTGGTSNQP. Given in full, the CDR3 is CASTGGTSNQPQHF. The whole variable domain, filled in from reference TRBV19 and TRBJ1-5, reads DGGITQSPKYLFRKEGQNVTLSCEQNLNHDAMYWYRQDPGQGLRLIYYSQIVNDFQKGDIAEGYSVSREKKESFPLTVTSAQKNPTAFYLCASTGGTSNQPQHFGDGTRLSIL.

Many counts were recorded for this clone. The read ends 3 residues shy of where the CDR3 ends; the end is completed using the germline J gene. The J gene is TRBJ2-2, the V gene TRBV5-1; the match to TRBD1 covers 7 bases. The germline CDR1 and CDR2 sequences are SGHRS and YFSETQ. This CDR3 spans 18 amino acids. Trimming cost V 4 bases and J 2 bases; bases outside gene matches: 14. CDR3 residues: CASSLRRPDRENTGELFF. The covered CDR3 bases are TGCGCCAGCAGCCTCCGGAGGCCCGACAGGGAAAACACCGGGGAG.

The sample holds many counts of this clone. The CDR3 extends 3 residues past the end of the read, so its final part is completed from the germline J gene. This chain uses TRBV5-8 with TRBJ2-1; D might be TRBD2 (5 bases). This CDR3 is 15 amino acids long. The V gene's germline CDR1 is SGHTS and CDR2 YDEGEE. V was pared by 0 bases and J by 6 bases, with 13 bases between. The sequenced part of the CDR3 DNA is TGTGCCAGCAGCTTGGATCGCCTGCGGGCCAATGAG. This codes for CASSLDRLRANE. Given in full, the CDR3 is CASSLDRLRANEQFF.

This clone was recorded many times. With the read ending 3 residues before the CDR3 end, the germline J gene is used to fill in that end. The V call is TRBV7-2, the J call TRBJ2-1; perhaps TRBD2 as D (6 bases). CDR1 SGHTA and CDR2 FQGNSA come from the germline V gene. The CDR3 runs to 15 residues. The V end lost 5 bases, the J end lost 4 bases, and 15 bases lay between the germline ends. The CDR3: CASSLGLPPYNEQFF. The sequenced CDR3 bases are TGTGCCAGCAGCCTCGGACTACCTCCTTACAATGAG.

Many counts were recorded for this clone. The read falls 3 residues short of the CDR3 end, and the missing part is taken from the germline J gene. The V and J genes are TRBV19 and TRBJ2-7; weak D call: TRBD2 (5 bases). Trimming cost V 0 bases and J 0 bases, with 9 bases left between them. Germline V gene sequence: CDR1 LNHDA, CDR2 SQIVND (reference sequence). The CDR3 has 15 amino acids. The CDR3: CASSIEGGHSYEQYF. The sequenced CDR3 bases are TGTGCCAGTAGTATAGAGGGCGGGCACTCCTACGAG.

This clone was seen more than once but under ten times. Relative to the germline gene, one junction end is altered; a read error may explain this. Coverage ceases 3 residues before the CDR3 finishes, and the germline J gene fills in the end. The chain links TRBV19 to TRBJ1-1; D uncertain. CDR3 length: 14 amino acids. Germline V gene data show CDR1 as LNHDA and CDR2 as SQIVND (reference sequence). The CDR3 DNA, read in part, is TGTGCCAGCAGTAGAGGGTTCCTGGGCACTGAA. This gives the protein CASSRGFLGTE. The whole CDR3 protein is CASSRGFLGTEAFF.

Of note for this clone: The read is 3 residues too short to cover the CDR3 end, so that end is filled in from the germline J gene. V gene TRBV7-2 combines with J gene TRBJ1-1; D uncertain. This CDR3 has 16 amino acids. V was pared by 0 bases and J by 3 bases, with 14 bases between. Germline V gene sequence: CDR1 SGHTA, CDR2 FQGNSA. This chain's CDR3 is CASSLADEARYTEAFF. The covered CDR3 bases are TGTGCCAGCAGCTTAGCTGATGAGGCACGTTACACTGAA.

In its sample, this clone was seen many times. The read finishes 3 residues shy of the CDR3 end, and the germline J gene is used to complete it. The rearrangement joins TRBV2 to TRBJ2-5; the match to TRBD2 covers 10 bases. V shed 3 bases and J 3 bases; nucleotides not matched to a gene: 7. CDR1 SNHLY and CDR2 FYNNEI come from the germline V gene. The CDR3 sequence is 16 residues long. Incomplete CDR3 DNA: TGTGCCAGCAGTGATATGGTTCTAGCGGGAGAAGAGACC. This gives the protein CASSDMVLAGEET. In full, the CDR3 is CASSDMVLAGEETQYF.

This clone occurred a few times. The read ends 3 residues shy of where the CDR3 ends; the end is completed using the germline J gene. The rearrangement uses TRBV2 and TRBJ1-4; D is perhaps TRBD1 (5 bases). This CDR3 has 14 amino acids. Germline CDR1 and CDR2: SNHLY and FYNNEI. This CDR3 is CASSGSLGANVLFF. The sequenced part of the CDR3 DNA is TGTGCCAGCAGTGGGAGCCTAGGGGCCAACGTA.

Turning to this clone: The CDR3 end is not reached by the read, which stops 3 residues before it; the germline J gene fills it in. This rearrangement joins TRBV5-1 to TRBJ2-5; possibly TRBD1 for D (5 bases). With 3 bases removed from V and 5 bases from J, the gap between germline ends came to 17 bases. The CDR3 sequence is 15 residues long. Per germline, CDR1 SGHRS and CDR2 YFSETQ. The covered CDR3 bases are TGCGCCAGCAGCTCGAATAGCATGGGGCTGGAGACC. This sequence encodes CASSSNSMGLET. The entire CDR3 sequence reads CASSSNSMGLETQYF.

This clone was observed many times. The read falls 3 residues short of the CDR3 end, and the missing part is taken from the germline J gene. This chain uses TRBV5-1 with TRBJ2-5; tentative D call: TRBD2 (7 bases). Germline assignment: CDR1 SGHRS and CDR2 YFSETQ. V was trimmed by 7 bases and J by 5 bases, leaving 18 bases between them. The CDR3 sequence is 14 residues long. The DNA read from the CDR3 is TGCGCCAGCCGTCTACGCGGGGGCCGGGAGACC. It is translated as CASRLRGGRET. In full, the CDR3 is CASRLRGGRETQYF.

This clone was seen at least ten times. The read ends 3 residues before the CDR3 terminus; that terminus is restored from the germline J gene. This chain uses TRBV20-1 with TRBJ1-1; no clear D gene. V was cut by 2 bases and J by 0 bases, with 7 bases left in between. Per the germline V gene, CDR1 is DFQATT and CDR2 is SNEGSKA (reference sequence). The CDR3 is 13 amino acids. The CDR3 loop reads CSARNQMNTEAFF. The CDR3 bases that were read are TGCAGTGCTAGAAATCAGATGAACACTGAA.

A note on this clone: The CDR3 goes on 3 residues after the read ends, and that part is filled in from the germline J gene. This rearrangement joins TRBV20-1 to TRBJ1-2; tentatively, D is TRBD1 (6 bases). Germline CDR1 is DFQATT and CDR2 is SNEGSKA (reference sequence). The CDR3 sequence is 15 residues long. CDR3 in amino acids: CSARAPPDGQRPYTF. The DNA read from the CDR3 is TGCAGTGCTAGAGCTCCCCCCGACGGACAGCGACCA.

Many counts were recorded for this clone. From the germline J gene comes the end of the CDR3, since the read stops 3 residues before it. The V and J genes are TRBV29-1 and TRBJ2-7, with 10 bases lining up with TRBD2. Germline CDR1 SQVTM, CDR2 ANQGSEA. The V and J ends lost 7 bases and 2 bases, in that order; junction bases with no gene match: 8. The CDR3 has 14 amino acids. The CDR3 reads CSARSSGSTYEQYF. The sequenced part of the CDR3 DNA is TGCAGCGCCAGATCTAGCGGGAGCACCTACGAG.

This clone appeared many times. Here the CDR3 reads CASSLSGGGGYTF. The CDR3 DNA, read in part, is TGCGCCAGCAGCTTGTCAGGGGGCGGTGGC. The chain carries TRBV5-1 and TRBJ1-2, with TRBD1 matching over 8 bases. The read stops 3 residues short of the end of the CDR3; the missing end is completed from the germline J gene. This CDR3 contains 13 residues. Germline V lookup: CDR1 SGHRS, CDR2 YFSETQ. J lost 7 bases, V lost 1 base, and 3 bases had no gene match. Variable domain in full (rest from reference TRBV5-1 and TRBJ1-2): KAGVTQTPRYLIKTRGQQVTLSCSPISGHRSVSWYQQTPGQGLQFLFEYFSETQRNKGNFPGRFSGRQFSNSRSEMNVSTLELGDSALYLCASSLSGGGGYTFGSGTRLTVV.

Remarks on this clone: The read gets to within 3 residues of the CDR3 end, and the germline J gene fills in the rest. The rearrangement links TRBV20-1 to TRBJ2-3; TRBD2 agrees at 10 bases. V lost 3 bases, J lost 4 bases, and 4 bases stayed unmatched. Germline V CDR1 and CDR2: DFQATT, SNEGSKA (reference sequence). CDR3 length: 14 amino acids. The CDR3 bases that were read are TGCAGTGCTAGTCCAGCGGGGGGGCCAGATACG. Amino acids: CSASPAGGPDT. The whole CDR3 sequence is CSASPAGGPDTQYF.

This clone was seen a handful of times. The read terminates 3 residues ahead of where the CDR3 ends, so the germline J gene completes it. The gene calls are TRBV2 and TRBJ2-7, with D perhaps matching TRBD1 or TRBD2 (5 bases each). V dropped 4 bases and J dropped 5 bases, with 15 bases sitting between them. CDR3 length: 14 amino acids. The germline V gene has CDR1 SNHLY and CDR2 FYNNEI. The CDR3 region is CASSVAHEGNEQYF. CDR3 bases read: TGTGCCAGCAGTGTCGCTCACGAGGGGAACGAG.

As to this clone: The DNA ends 3 residues before the CDR3 does, and the rest of the CDR3 is filled in from the germline J gene. The chain recombines TRBV7-2 with TRBJ2-5; D is unclear. The V and J ends lost 5 bases and 5 bases respectively, with 9 bases between them. This CDR3 spans 12 amino acids. Germline values: CDR1 SGHTA, CDR2 FQGNSA. The CDR3 protein is CASSQVVETQYF. The sequenced CDR3 bases are TGTGCCAGCAGCCAAGTAGTGGAGACC.

This clone has only a few counts. A much larger clone is a single base away; this may be a read error. The sequenced fragment ends 3 residues before the CDR3 boundary, so the rest is inferred from the germline J gene. The rearrangement joins TRBV7-3 to TRBJ2-7, with 7 bases fitting TRBD1. The V gene's germline CDR1 is SGHTA and CDR2 FQGTGA. This CDR3 comprises 13 residues. The CDR3 bases that were read are TGTTCCAGCAGCCCAGACAGGGCCTACGAG. This gives the protein CSSSPDRAYE. The whole CDR3 sequence is CSSSPDRAYEQYF.

This clone was recorded at least ten times. With the read ending 3 residues before the CDR3 end, the germline J gene is used to fill in that end. The chain recombines TRBV20-1 with TRBJ2-2, with 7 positions matching TRBD2. Germline CDR1 and CDR2: DFQATT and SNEGSKA (reference sequence). The CDR3 sequence is 16 residues long. Trimming removed 2 bases from V and 2 bases from J; junction bases left unmatched: 8. The DNA read from the CDR3 is TGCAGTGCTAGACGTGCCGGGACTACAAACACCGGGGAG. Amino acids: CSARRAGTTNTGE. The entire CDR3 is CSARRAGTTNTGELFF.

This clone showed up many times. Read coverage stops 3 residues before the CDR3 terminus; the germline J gene supplies the remainder. J is TRBJ2-1 and V is TRBV18, with 8 bases that match TRBD2. Germline V gives CDR1 KGHSH, CDR2 LQKENI. V lost 2 bases, J lost 9 bases, and 12 bases stayed unmatched. The CDR3 consists of 16 residues. Incomplete CDR3 DNA: TGTGCCAGCTCACCAACCCGGGGGGGCGGGATTGGTGAG. As protein: CASSPTRGGGIGE. The full-length CDR3 reads as CASSPTRGGGIGEQFF.

Ten or more counts support this clone. The read terminates 3 residues ahead of where the CDR3 ends, so the germline J gene completes it. The chain couples TRBV30 to TRBJ2-2; TRBD1 matches 10 bases. CDR3 length: 16 residues. The V gene end was trimmed by 4 bases and the J gene end by 7 bases; junction bases not matched to a gene: 12. Germline V gene lookup returns CDR1 GTSNPN and CDR2 SVGIG (reference sequence). CDR3 DNA (partial): TGTGCCTGGACCAACCCCGAGACAGGGGGCGGCGGGGAG. This encodes CAWTNPETGGGGE. The full CDR3 is CAWTNPETGGGGELFF.